A selection of T cell receptor beta chains follows, all from one sample in a study of blood T cell repertoires in COVID-19. Only in-frame clones appear in the TCRdb table, and some are missing; sequencing was by immunoSEQ multiplex PCR. There are 150,000 to 200,000 clones in the sample; around 84% occur only once, and about 16% lies in the top ten. Material: PBMCs or T cells enriched from blood (not recorded which). The receptors shown here come from a middle-aged man who had recovered from COVID-19. Both conserved end residues are part of each CDR3. The order of the fields is V gene, CDR3 protein.

TRBV18 CASSPDRSYEQYF
TRBV5-5 CASSRSPAEKYGYTF
TRBV19 CASSIPGTGDNEQFF
TRBV3-1/TRBV3-2 CASSETTPGRGQPQHF
TRBV6-6 CASSGLSYEQYF
TRBV27 CASSLQGGYGYTF
TRBV3-1/TRBV3-2 CASSQRSYEQYF
TRBV28 CASSSGGPSSYNEQFF
TRBV18 CASSPNTDSWNSPLHF
TRBV7-9 CASSSRTSGGAQNNEQFF
TRBV9 CASGGQGNLETQYF
TRBV20-1 CSASLGQGSSYNSPLHF
TRBV30 CAYLGTGSEKLFF
TRBV28 CASSLQGSRAFF
TRBV2 CASSVGDRVVGQPQHF
TRBV9 CASSVPTGVNTEAFF
TRBV28 CASTETGTGNYEQYF
TRBV4-1 CASSQGFSSYNEQFF
TRBV5-5 CASSQLTSGGETQYF
TRBV19 CASSLGLASNYEQYF
TRBV7-6 CASSLPGGSYNEQFF
TRBV4-1 CASSQDMAGMNTEAFF
TRBV19 CASSTKRQGNPEAFF
TRBV6-5 CASSFSLNQPQHF
TRBV19 CASSIGQGYGYTF
TRBV5-1 CASSWSTSGFQETQYF
TRBV19 CASSIPRDNTEAFF
TRBV15 CATSRVGLGQRNYGYTF
TRBV3-1/TRBV3-2 CASSQATGQGNYGYTF
TRBV7-2 CASSSSGTGANVLTF
TRBV4-2 CASSQSGGARSEETQYF
TRBV7-3 CASSGTGGDEAFF
TRBV2 CASSEGRPYGYTF
TRBV19 CASSLGQGARGYTF
TRBV27 CASSFLSNYGYTF
TRBV19 CASSIDRDYGYTF
TRBV3-1/TRBV3-2 CASSRLALSTDTQYF
TRBV12-2 CASRLALHMQAYEQYF
TRBV27 CASSVAGTGTGYTF
TRBV4-1 CASSQTGTGESPLHF
TRBV19 CATTRGHLRNSPLHF
TRBV5-5 CASSLVWSPGQGRNSYTF
TRBV5-6 CASSLDGQGWVNTGELFF
TRBV28 CASSLNSPLHF
TRBV19 CASSSNPRNYGYTF
TRBV3-1/TRBV3-2 CASSFIERGPSTDTQYF
TRBV27 CASSWTSGGANAQYF
TRBV7-9 CASSIRDRVNTEAFF
TRBV7-7 CASSPGQGAQFF
TRBV28 CASTLEGFGEKLFF
TRBV10-3 CATRGGDTGGASYEQYF
TRBV5-6 CASSFGGTTGELFF
TRBV2 CASKTSGGTYNEQFF